The sequence of this T cell receptor beta chain was determined in a study of a mutant IDH1 vaccine in newly diagnosed glioma. Study-level information: Treated individuals were roughly 62% male and roughly 40% female, averaging about 37 years of age. Before enrollment, patients got radiotherapy alone, temozolomide alone, or mostly the combination. V12 fell at week 35 and V13, the study end, at week 47.

Time point described: week 35, safety follow-up. Each dose delivered 300 ug of mutant IDH1 20-mer peptide subcutaneously with imiquimod. The astrocytomas were IDH1-mutant, ATRX-negative, and WHO grade 3 or 4. There are 15 residues in the CDR3. The germline gives CDR1 SGHDT, CDR2 YYEEEE. Deletions cut 4 bases from V and 2 bases from J, with 13 bases between. Profiling relied on immunoSEQ multiplex PCR, and the TCRdb table lists in-frame clones only, not all of them. Found here are roughly 32,000 clones, about 80% of them singletons; the top ten hold more than 3%. With regard to this clone: Its matching antigen is unknown.

The rearrangement links TRBV5-6 to TRBJ1-5; weak D call: TRBD1 (5 bases). This sequence originates from a man aged 40-55 years with glioma. Some clones in this sample may be carry-over from other donors' samples. The sequenced sample was PBMCs, obtained from a glioma patient whose treatment included an IDH1 peptide vaccine. The CDR3 DNA is TGTGCCAGCAGCCCGGGAGGGGTCGGCAATCAGCCCCAGCATTTT. Translated: CASSPGGVGNQPQHF.